The 5 T cell receptor beta chains below all came from one sample that was sequenced in a study of blood T cell repertoires in COVID-19. Clones were sequenced by immunoSEQ multiplex PCR, and TCRdb holds only the in-frame ones, with some missing. The sample has about 130,000 clones; 90% are singletons. Sequenced sample: peripheral blood. The receptor source for this set is a man aged 50 to 60 with active COVID-19.

The chain has TRBV5-1 and TRBJ2-1; 10 nucleotides align to TRBD2. Germline CDR1 reads SGHRS; CDR2 reads YFSETQ. CDR3 length: 16 amino acids. V trimming: 4 bases; J trimming: 0 bases; junction bases outside the gene matches: 4. The CDR3 DNA reads as TGCGCCAGCAGCATACGACTAGCGGGCTCCTACAATGAGCAGTTCTTC. Its translation: CASSIRLAGSYNEQFF.

V and J are TRBV7-2 and TRBJ2-5, with TRBD1 identical over 7 bases. This CDR3 has 16 residues. The V and J ends lost 4 bases and 2 bases, in that order; junction bases with no gene match: 10. Germline CDR1 SGHTA, CDR2 FQGNSA. CDR3 in amino acids: CASSSTPGQPQETQYF. CDR3 DNA sequence: TGTGCCAGCAGCTCTACTCCGGGACAGCCACAAGAGACCCAGTACTTC.

The V call is TRBV6-5, the J call TRBJ2-6; 9 bases fit TRBD1. After removal of 6 bases from V and 4 bases from J, the junction contained 4 bases not matched to a gene. CDR3 length: 15 residues. Per germline, CDR1 MNHEY and CDR2 SVGAGI. CDR3: CASRGTGLGANVLTF. In DNA form, the CDR3 reads TGTGCCAGCAGAGGGACAGGGTTAGGGGCCAACGTCCTGACTTTC.

V usage is TRBV5-1 and J usage is TRBJ1-2; D gene uncertain. The V end was cut by 0 bases, the J end by 2 bases, with 5 bases between. CDR1 SGHRS and CDR2 YFSETQ come from the germline V gene. This CDR3 is built from 13 residues. CDR3 DNA: TGCGCCAGCAGCTTGGGCGGCAACTATGGCTACACCTTC. Amino acids: CASSLGGNYGYTF.

V and J are TRBV18 and TRBJ2-1; D is possibly TRBD2 (5 bases). Trimming took off 3 bases at V and 4 bases at J, with 13 bases between the two ends. The CDR3 loop spans 15 amino acids. Looked up from germline, CDR1 is KGHSH and CDR2 is LQKENI. In DNA, the CDR3 is TGTGCCAGCTCACCGTCCCGGGATAGATACAATGAGCAGTTCTTC. Amino acid sequence: CASSPSRDRYNEQFF.